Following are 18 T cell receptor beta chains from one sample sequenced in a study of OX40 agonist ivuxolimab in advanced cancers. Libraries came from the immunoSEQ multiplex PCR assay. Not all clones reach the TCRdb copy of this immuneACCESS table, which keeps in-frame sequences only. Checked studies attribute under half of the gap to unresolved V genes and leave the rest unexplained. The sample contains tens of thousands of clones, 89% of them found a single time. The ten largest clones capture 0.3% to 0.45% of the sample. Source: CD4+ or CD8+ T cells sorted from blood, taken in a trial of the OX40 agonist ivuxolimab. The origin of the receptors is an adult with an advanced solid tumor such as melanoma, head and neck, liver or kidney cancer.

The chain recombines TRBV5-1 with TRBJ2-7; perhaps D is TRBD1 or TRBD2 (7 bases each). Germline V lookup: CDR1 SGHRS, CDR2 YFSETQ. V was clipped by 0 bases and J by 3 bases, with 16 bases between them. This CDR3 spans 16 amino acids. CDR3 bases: TGCGCCAGCAGCTTGGACTTTGACAGGGAGGGCTACGAGCAGTACTTC. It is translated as CASSLDFDREGYEQYF.

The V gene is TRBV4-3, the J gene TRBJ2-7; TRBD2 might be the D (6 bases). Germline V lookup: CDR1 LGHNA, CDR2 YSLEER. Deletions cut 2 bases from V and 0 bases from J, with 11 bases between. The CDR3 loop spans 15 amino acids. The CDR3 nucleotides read TGCGCCAGCAGCCAAATGCGGGATAGCTCCTACGAGCAGTACTTC. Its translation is CASSQMRDSSYEQYF.

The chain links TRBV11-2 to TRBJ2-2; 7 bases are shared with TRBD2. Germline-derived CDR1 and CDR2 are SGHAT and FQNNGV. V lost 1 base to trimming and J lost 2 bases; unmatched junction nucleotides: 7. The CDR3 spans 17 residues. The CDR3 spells CASSLASGGRNTGELFF. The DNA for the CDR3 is TGTGCCAGCAGCTTAGCTTCGGGAGGTCGTAACACCGGGGAGCTGTTTTTT.

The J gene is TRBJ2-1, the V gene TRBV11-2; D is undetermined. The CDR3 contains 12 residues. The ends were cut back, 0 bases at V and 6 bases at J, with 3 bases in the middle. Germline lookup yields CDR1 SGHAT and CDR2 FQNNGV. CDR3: CASSLERNEQFF. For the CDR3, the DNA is TGTGCCAGCAGCTTAGAGCGCAATGAGCAGTTCTTC.

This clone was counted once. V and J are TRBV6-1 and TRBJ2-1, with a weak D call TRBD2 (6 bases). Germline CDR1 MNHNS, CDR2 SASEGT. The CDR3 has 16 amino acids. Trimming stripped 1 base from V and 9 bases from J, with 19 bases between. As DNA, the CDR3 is TGTGCCAGCAGTGAAGGGGAGACGGGACTCTGGTCTGAGCAGTTCTTC. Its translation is CASSEGETGLWSEQFF.

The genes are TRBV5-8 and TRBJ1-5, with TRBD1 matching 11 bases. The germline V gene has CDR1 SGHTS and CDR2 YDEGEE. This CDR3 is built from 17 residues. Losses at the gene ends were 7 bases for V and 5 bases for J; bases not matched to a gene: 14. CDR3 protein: CASPGTGGAGLHQPQHF. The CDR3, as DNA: TGTGCCAGCCCTGGGACAGGGGGTGCCGGTTTACATCAGCCCCAGCATTTT.

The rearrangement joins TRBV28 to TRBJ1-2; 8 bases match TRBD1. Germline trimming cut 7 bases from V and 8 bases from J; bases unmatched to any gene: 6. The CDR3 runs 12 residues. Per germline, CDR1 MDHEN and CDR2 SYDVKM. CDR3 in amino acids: CASKGGTGGYTF. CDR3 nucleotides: TGTGCCAGCAAGGGGGGGACAGGAGGCTACACCTTC.

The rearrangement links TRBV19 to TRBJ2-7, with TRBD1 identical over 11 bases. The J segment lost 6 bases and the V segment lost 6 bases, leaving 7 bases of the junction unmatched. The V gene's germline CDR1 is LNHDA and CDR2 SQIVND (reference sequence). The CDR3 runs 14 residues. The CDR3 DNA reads TGTGCCAGTAGCCGGGGACAGGGGGAAACCGAGCAGTACTTC. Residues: CASSRGQGETEQYF. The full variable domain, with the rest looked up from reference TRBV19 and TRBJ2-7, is DGGITQSPKYLFRKEGQNVTLSCEQNLNHDAMYWYRQDPGQGLRLIYYSQIVNDFQKGDIAEGYSVSREKKESFPLTVTSAQKNPTAFYLCASSRGQGETEQYFGPGTRLTVT.

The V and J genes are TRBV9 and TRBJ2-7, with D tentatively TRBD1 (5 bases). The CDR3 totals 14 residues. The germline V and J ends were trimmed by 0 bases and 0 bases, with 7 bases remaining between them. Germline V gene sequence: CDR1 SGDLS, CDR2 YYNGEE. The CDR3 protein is CASSVGGFSYEQYF. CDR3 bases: TGTGCCAGCAGCGTAGGGGGCTTCTCCTACGAGCAGTACTTC.

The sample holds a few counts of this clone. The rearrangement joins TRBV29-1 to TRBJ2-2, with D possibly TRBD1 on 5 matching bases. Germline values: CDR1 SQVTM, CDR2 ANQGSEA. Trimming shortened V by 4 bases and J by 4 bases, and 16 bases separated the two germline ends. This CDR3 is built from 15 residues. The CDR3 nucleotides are TGCAGCGTTGCAGTGCAGGGTTCGAGCACCGGGGAGCTGTTTTTT. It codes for CSVAVQGSSTGELFF.

CDR3 loop: CATGQYNSPLHF. The CDR3 nucleotides read TGTGCCACCGGACAGTATAATTCACCCCTCCACTTT. V and J are TRBV10-3 and TRBJ1-6, with D perhaps TRBD1 (6 bases). Germline V gene data show CDR1 as ENHRY and CDR2 as SYGVKD. This CDR3 comprises 12 residues. The germline V and J ends were trimmed by 10 bases and 4 bases, with 8 bases remaining between them.

CDR3 in DNA: TGTGCCAGCATCTCGGGACTGTTGAACACTGAAGCTTTCTTT. This encodes CASISGLLNTEAFF. The rearrangement links TRBV6-5 to TRBJ1-1; tentatively, D is TRBD1 (5 bases). This CDR3 region has 14 residues. Per the germline V gene, CDR1 is MNHEY and CDR2 is SVGAGI. Trimming left V 7 bases short and J 0 bases short, with 12 bases between.

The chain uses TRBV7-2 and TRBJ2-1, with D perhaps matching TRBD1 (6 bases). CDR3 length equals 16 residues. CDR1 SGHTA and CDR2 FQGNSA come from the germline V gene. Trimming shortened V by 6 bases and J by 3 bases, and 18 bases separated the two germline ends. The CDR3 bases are TGTGCCAGCAGACCCAGGGGACCGGACCACTACAATGAGCAGTTCTTC. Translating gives CASRPRGPDHYNEQFF.

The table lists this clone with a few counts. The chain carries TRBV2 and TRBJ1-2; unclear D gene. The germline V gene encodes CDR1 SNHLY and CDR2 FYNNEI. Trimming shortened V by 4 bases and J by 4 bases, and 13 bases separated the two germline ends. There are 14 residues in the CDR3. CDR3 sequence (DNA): TGTGCCAGCAGTGGACCGACGACCGGCTATGGCTACACCTTC. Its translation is CASSGPTTGYGYTF.

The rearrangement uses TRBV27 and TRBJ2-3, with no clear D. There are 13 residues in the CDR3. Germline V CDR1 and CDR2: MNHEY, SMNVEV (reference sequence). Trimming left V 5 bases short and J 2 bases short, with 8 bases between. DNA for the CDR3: TGTGCCAGCAGTAGGCCCCACACAGATACGCAGTATTTT. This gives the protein CASSRPHTDTQYF.

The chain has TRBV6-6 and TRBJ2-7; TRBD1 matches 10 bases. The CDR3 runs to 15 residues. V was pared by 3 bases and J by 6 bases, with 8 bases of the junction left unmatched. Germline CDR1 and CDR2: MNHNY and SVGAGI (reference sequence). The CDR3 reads CASSYPDRGGLEQYF. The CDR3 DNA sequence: TGTGCCAGCAGTTATCCGGACAGGGGGGGACTCGAGCAGTACTTC.

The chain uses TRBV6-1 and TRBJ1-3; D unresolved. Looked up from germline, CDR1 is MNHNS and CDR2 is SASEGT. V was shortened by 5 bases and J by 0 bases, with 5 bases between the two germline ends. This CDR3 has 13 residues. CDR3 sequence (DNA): TGTGCCAGCAGTCCCGCCTCTGGAAACACCATATATTTT. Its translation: CASSPASGNTIYF.

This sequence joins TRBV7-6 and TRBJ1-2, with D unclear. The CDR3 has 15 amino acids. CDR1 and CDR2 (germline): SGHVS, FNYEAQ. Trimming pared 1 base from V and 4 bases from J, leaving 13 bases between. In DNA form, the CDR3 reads TGTGCCAGCAGCTTAGAGGCTGGAAACCTCTATGGCTACACCTTC. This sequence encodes CASSLEAGNLYGYTF.